A single sample is the source of the 16 T cell receptor beta chains below, sequenced in a study of T cell responses to AZD1222 COVID-19 vaccine (dated by TCRdb to 2020 to 2023). Libraries were built with the immunoSEQ multiplex PCR assay. As stored in TCRdb, this immuneACCESS dataset retains in-frame rearrangements with V and J assigned. A fraction of the clones does not appear; measured against another copy, unresolved V genes explain less than half of the discrepancy, and the remainder lacks a known reason. This sample lists approximately 100,000 clones; 80% to 90% were detected once. The ten largest account for approximately 3% of the sample. What this sample's time point label stands for: baseline before first vaccination. The sample here was peripheral blood, taken on day 0 of AZD1222 vaccination. The origin of the receptors is an adult in good health.

This clone was found once. The CDR3: CSASLRAGNQPQHF. The DNA for the CDR3 is TGCAGTGCTAGTCTCAGGGCGGGGAATCAGCCCCAGCATTTT. This chain joins TRBV20-1 and TRBJ1-5; possible D gene TRBD1, 5 bases. From germline, CDR1 is DFQATT and CDR2 SNEGSKA (reference sequence). The V and J ends lost 3 bases and 4 bases respectively, with 13 bases between them. The CDR3 sequence is 14 residues long.

The chain carries TRBV18 and TRBJ2-3; D unclear. Per the germline V gene, CDR1 is KGHSH and CDR2 is LQKENI. Trimming left V 4 bases short and J 3 bases short, with 8 bases between. This CDR3 is built from 13 residues. The CDR3 protein is CASSHPATDTQYF. The CDR3 DNA follows: TGTGCCAGCTCACACCCAGCTACAGATACGCAGTATTTT. Full variable domain (missing parts from reference TRBV18 and TRBJ2-3): NAGVMQNPRHLVRRRGQEARLRCSPMKGHSHVYWYRQLPEEGLKFMVYLQKENIIDESGMPKERFSAEFPKEGPSILRIQQVVRGDSAAYFCASSHPATDTQYFGPGTRLTVL.

This clone occurred a few times. The chain couples TRBV6-5 to TRBJ1-1; a possible D gene is TRBD1 (6 bases). The ends were cut back, 6 bases at V and 3 bases at J, with 11 bases in the middle. CDR1 and CDR2 from the germline V gene are MNHEY and SVGAGI. This CDR3 spans 13 amino acids. CDR3 protein: CASRPGQHTEAFF. DNA for the CDR3: TGTGCCAGCAGGCCGGGACAACACACTGAAGCTTTCTTT.

The rearrangement joins TRBV5-4 to TRBJ1-6, with a possible D match to TRBD1 (5 bases). With 4 bases removed from V and 7 bases from J, the gap between germline ends came to 18 bases. This CDR3 has 16 residues. CDR1 and CDR2 from the germline V gene are SGHNT and YYREEE (reference sequence). DNA of the CDR3: TGTGCCAGCAGCCCCTTCCAGGGAAGGGTGAATTCACCCCTCCACTTT. Its protein is CASSPFQGRVNSPLHF.

The V and J genes are TRBV4-3 and TRBJ1-1; D gene ambiguous. V lost 4 bases to trimming and J lost 0 bases, with 12 bases between them. Germline CDR1 and CDR2: LGHNA and YSLEER. The CDR3 length is 15 residues. The CDR3 region has the DNA TGCGCCAGCAGCCGGGGTGATTTGGTGAACACTGAAGCTTTCTTT. It encodes CASSRGDLVNTEAFF.

The chain joins TRBV12-3 or TRBV12-4 to TRBJ1-5; D call uncertain. The CDR3 covers 13 residues. V lost 3 bases and J lost 5, with 8 bases in between. Written as DNA, the CDR3 is TGTGCCAGCAGTTTGGCCAACCATCAGCCCCAGCATTTT. Its translation: CASSLANHQPQHF.

The chain has TRBV7-3 and TRBJ2-3; no firm D call. Trimming cost V 0 bases and J 4 bases, with 5 bases left between them. Germline V gives CDR1 SGHTA, CDR2 FQGTGA. CDR3 length equals 13 residues. The CDR3 bases are TGTGCCAGCAGCTTAACGTCGCCAGATACGCAGTATTTT. Amino acids: CASSLTSPDTQYF.

V and J are TRBV18 and TRBJ2-7; 8 bases line up with TRBD1. CDR1 KGHSH and CDR2 LQKENI come from the germline V gene. After removal of 4 bases from V and 2 bases from J, the junction contained 7 bases not matched to a gene. This CDR3 is built from 15 residues. CDR3: CASSRGQGGPYEQYF. The CDR3 nucleotides are TGTGCCAGCTCACGCGGACAGGGTGGACCCTACGAGCAGTACTTC.

This clone was observed a single time. V and J are TRBV13 and TRBJ2-7; 7 bases line up with TRBD2. The CDR3 extends over 14 amino acids. Germline assignment: CDR1 PRHDT and CDR2 FYEKMQ (reference sequence). The ends lost 5 bases at V and 2 bases at J; junction bases unmatched: 6. The DNA for the CDR3 is TGTGCCAGCAGCCGAGCGGGGAAAACCTACGAGCAGTACTTC. This gives the protein CASSRAGKTYEQYF.

The V call is TRBV19, the J call TRBJ1-2; TRBD1 might be the D (5 bases). Germline V gene data show CDR1 as LNHDA and CDR2 as SQIVND (reference sequence). V gave up 4 bases and J gave up 2 bases, with 14 bases separating them. CDR3 length equals 15 residues. CDR3 region: CASSTPGTANYGYTF. CDR3 coding DNA: TGTGCCAGTAGTACCCCCGGGACCGCAAACTATGGCTACACCTTC.

The rearrangement links TRBV20-1 to TRBJ2-6; the D gene could be TRBD1 or TRBD2 (5 bases each). The CDR3 has 16 amino acids. Germline loops: CDR1 DFQATT, CDR2 SNEGSKA (reference sequence). V lost 3 bases to trimming and J lost 0 bases, with 12 bases between them. The CDR3 DNA reads TGCAGTGCTAGTACGGCAGGGACCTCTGGGGCCAACGTCCTGACTTTC. Its translation is CSASTAGTSGANVLTF.

This chain connects TRBV18 to TRBJ2-1; TRBD1 aligns across 7 bases. Per the germline V gene, CDR1 is KGHSH and CDR2 is LQKENI. With V trimmed by 6 bases and J by 1 base, 12 bases remained unmatched. This CDR3 spans 17 amino acids. The CDR3 sequence is CASSIIFGRGSYNEQFF. CDR3 DNA: TGTGCCAGCTCGATCATTTTTGGCAGGGGGTCCTACAATGAGCAGTTCTTC. Variable domain in full (rest from reference TRBV18 and TRBJ2-1): NAGVMQNPRHLVRRRGQEARLRCSPMKGHSHVYWYRQLPEEGLKFMVYLQKENIIDESGMPKERFSAEFPKEGPSILRIQQVVRGDSAAYFCASSIIFGRGSYNEQFFGPGTRLTVL.

V usage is TRBV19 and J usage is TRBJ2-7; D might be TRBD1 (6 bases). Trimming removed 6 bases at V and 0 bases at J, with 15 bases between. This CDR3 region has 15 residues. Germline loops: CDR1 LNHDA, CDR2 SQIVND (reference sequence). The CDR3 reads CASREQTGSSYEQYF. Here the CDR3 DNA reads TGTGCCAGTAGGGAGCAGACAGGAAGCTCCTACGAGCAGTACTTC. The complete variable domain, with remaining parts taken from reference TRBV19 and TRBJ2-7, reads DGGITQSPKYLFRKEGQNVTLSCEQNLNHDAMYWYRQDPGQGLRLIYYSQIVNDFQKGDIAEGYSVSREKKESFPLTVTSAQKNPTAFYLCASREQTGSSYEQYFGPGTRLTVT.

This rearrangement joins TRBV10-3 to TRBJ1-1; no reliable D call. Germline V gives CDR1 ENHRY, CDR2 SYGVKD. Deletions cut 10 bases from V and 2 bases from J, with 11 bases between. The CDR3 totals 12 residues. CDR3 bases: TGTGCCACCGCCGTGGACAACACTGAAGCTTTCTTT. It is translated as CATAVDNTEAFF.

The J gene is TRBJ1-2, the V gene TRBV6-2 or TRBV6-3; 9 positions agree with TRBD1. With 0 bases clipped from V and 5 bases from J, the junction kept 1 base outside the gene matches. The CDR3 consists of 14 residues. The V gene's germline CDR1 is MNHEY and CDR2 SVGEGT. Here the CDR3 DNA reads TGTGCCAGCAGTTACTCCGGACAGGGGTATGGCTACACCTTC. It encodes CASSYSGQGYGYTF.

This clone was detected once. The junction shows a germline mismatch at one end, possibly a read error. The V call is TRBV6-1, the J call TRBJ2-1; 10 nucleotides agree with TRBD2. This CDR3 has 15 amino acids. Germline V gives CDR1 MNHNS, CDR2 SASEGT. CDR3 coding DNA: TGTGCCAGCAGTCAAGCGGGGGGGCTCTACAATGAGCAGTTCTTC. Translation gives CASSQAGGLYNEQFF.